A single TCR beta chain is shown here with its context. No antigen is known for it. This specimen comes from a study of beta chain features in type 1 diabetes. There are 15 residues in the CDR3. Germline CDR1 is MGHDK and CDR2 is SYGVNS. Trimming removed 3 bases from V and 8 bases from J, with 19 bases in between. Without exception, sorted populations had purity beyond 98%. Notes on the study in general: TCRB CDR3s from Type 1 diabetes patients were moderately but significantly shorter in all four CD4+ subsets. Comparison showed that naive, central memory and Treg TCRB repertoires appeared more similar among patients than among healthy donors. Patients with type 1 diabetes showed fewer VDJ junction insertions and more deletions.

TCRB transcripts that were expressed got sequenced, as all of the isolated RNA had been reverse transcribed. Measured with immunoSEQ multiplex PCR; TCRdb has only the in-frame clones, and not every one. The sample consists of some 150,000 clones, about 13% of them appearing once. The rearrangement links TRBV25-1 to TRBJ1-2; perhaps TRBD1 as D (5 bases). The sequencing sample was made of central memory CD4+ T cells from blood. The receptor was isolated from a young man with type 1 diabetes. As DNA, the CDR3 is TGTGCCAGCAGTGATCGGGCAGGGAATTTCGGGGGCTACACCTTC. Residues: CASSDRAGNFGGYTF.